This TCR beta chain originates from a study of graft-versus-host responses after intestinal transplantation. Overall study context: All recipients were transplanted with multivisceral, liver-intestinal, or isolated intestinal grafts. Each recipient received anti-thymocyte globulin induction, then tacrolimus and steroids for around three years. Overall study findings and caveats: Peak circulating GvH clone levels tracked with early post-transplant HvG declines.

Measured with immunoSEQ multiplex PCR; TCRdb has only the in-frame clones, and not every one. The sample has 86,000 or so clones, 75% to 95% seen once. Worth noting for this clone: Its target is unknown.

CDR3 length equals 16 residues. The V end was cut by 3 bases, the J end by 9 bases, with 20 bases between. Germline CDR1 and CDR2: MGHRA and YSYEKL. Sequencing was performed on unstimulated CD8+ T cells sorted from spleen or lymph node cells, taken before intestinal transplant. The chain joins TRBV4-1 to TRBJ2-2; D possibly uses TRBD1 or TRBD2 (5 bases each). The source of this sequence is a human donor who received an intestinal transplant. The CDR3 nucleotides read TGCGCCAGCAGCCACCGAGACCGGGACCCAACCCGGGAGCTGTTTTTT. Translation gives CASSHRDRDPTRELFF.